The 17 T cell receptor beta chains presented below share a single source sample, sequenced in a study of blood T cell repertoires in COVID-19 (dated by TCRdb to 2018 to 2020). The library was built by means of the immunoSEQ multiplex PCR assay. Not all clones reach the TCRdb copy of this immuneACCESS table, which keeps in-frame sequences only. Checked studies attribute under half of the gap to unresolved V genes and leave the rest unexplained. The sample table holds roughly 330,000 clones, of which about 91% were seen once. Together, the top ten hold roughly 9.9% of the sample. The sample comprised peripheral blood. The receptors come from a man younger than 40 with COVID-19, enrolled during active disease.

The chain uses TRBV12-5 and TRBJ1-1; 10 bases fit TRBD1. Losses at the gene ends were 10 bases for V and 1 base for J; bases not matched to a gene: 6. This CDR3 is built from 14 residues. CDR1 is LGHNT and CDR2 is FRNRAP in the germline V gene. In DNA, the CDR3 is TGTGCTACCCGACAGGGGGCCCCGAACACTGAAGCTTTCTTT. It specifies CATRQGAPNTEAFF.

The chain combines TRBV12-5 with TRBJ2-1, with 9 bases aligning to TRBD2. CDR3 length: 17 residues. Germline V gives CDR1 LGHNT, CDR2 FRNRAP. J lost 2 bases, V lost 2 bases, and 7 bases had no gene match. The CDR3 DNA is TGTGCTAGTGGTTTGACCTATAGCGGGGGCACCTACAATGAGCAGTTCTTC. Encoded protein: CASGLTYSGGTYNEQFF.

The rearrangement uses TRBV5-1 and TRBJ2-2; the D gene is possibly TRBD1 (6 bases). V shed 2 bases and J shed 0 bases, with 8 bases lying between them. The CDR3 has 15 amino acids. Germline lookup yields CDR1 SGHRS and CDR2 YFSETQ. This CDR3 reads CASSFGQTNTGELFF. Here the CDR3 DNA reads TGCGCCAGCAGCTTTGGACAGACGAACACCGGGGAGCTGTTTTTT.

This chain connects TRBV5-6 to TRBJ1-5; 7 positions agree with TRBD1. From germline, CDR1 is SGHDT and CDR2 YYEEEE. The CDR3 consists of 15 residues. V shed 2 bases, J shed 1 base, and the junction held 3 bases outside the gene matches. CDR3 in DNA: TGTGCCAGCAGCTTCCTACAGGGGAGCAATCAGCCCCAGCATTTT. Amino acids: CASSFLQGSNQPQHF.

The genes are TRBV5-6 and TRBJ2-2; 8 bases line up with TRBD1. The CDR3 totals 15 residues. CDR1 is SGHDT, CDR2 YYEEEE, per germline. Trimming at V came to 0 bases and at J to 5 bases, leaving 3 bases not matched to a gene. This CDR3 reads CASSLARDRTGELFF. The CDR3 bases are TGTGCCAGCAGCTTGGCCCGGGACAGGACCGGGGAGCTGTTTTTT.

The chain is built from TRBV7-2 and TRBJ1-5; no definite D call. The length of the CDR3 is 13 residues. Per the germline V gene, CDR1 is SGHTA and CDR2 is FQGNSA. V was clipped by 1 base and J by 7 bases, with 8 bases between them. CDR3 coding DNA: TGTGCCAGCAGCTTAGGAATCCGGCAGCCCCAGCATTTT. It yields the protein CASSLGIRQPQHF.

V is TRBV7-2 and J is TRBJ2-7; 12 nucleotides match TRBD2. The CDR3 contains 14 residues. Germline V gene lookup returns CDR1 SGHTA and CDR2 FQGNSA. With V trimmed by 5 bases and J by 7 bases, 6 bases remained unmatched. This CDR3 is CASSPRLAGAEQYF. The DNA of the CDR3 is TGTGCCAGCAGCCCCCGACTAGCGGGAGCGGAGCAGTACTTC.

Concerning this clone itself: This specimen includes other DNA sequences encoding the same CDR3. The chain couples TRBV7-2 to TRBJ1-1; possible D gene TRBD1, 5 bases. Deletions cut 2 bases from V and 2 bases from J, with 9 bases between. This CDR3 is 14 amino acids long. CDR1 and CDR2 (germline): SGHTA, FQGNSA. DNA of the CDR3: TGTGCCAGCAGCTTATCCCAGGGAAACACTGAAGCTTTCTTT. Translation: CASSLSQGNTEAFF.

This clone has only one observation. The V call is TRBV28, the J call TRBJ1-5; 7 bases map to TRBD1. Germline CDR1 and CDR2: MDHEN and SYDVKM. This CDR3 is 15 amino acids long. The V segment lost 2 bases and the J segment 5 bases; nucleotides outside the gene matches: 6. Here the CDR3 reads CASSLTDRAYQPQHF. The CDR3 DNA sequence: TGTGCCAGCAGTTTAACCGACAGGGCCTATCAGCCCCAGCATTTT.

This clone was counted only a few times. The chain couples TRBV21-1 to TRBJ2-5; the D segment call TRBD2 is taken from the table without a DNA check. TRBV21-1 is a pseudogene segment. The CDR3 is made up of 16 amino acids. In nucleotides, the CDR3 is TGTGCCAGCAGCAAAGGCCCTAGTGTCTGGCGCGAGACCCAGTACTTC. It translates to CASSKGPSVWRETQYF.

The chain recombines TRBV10-2 with TRBJ1-2; D perhaps matches TRBD1 (6 bases). Germline CDR1 reads WSHSY; CDR2 reads SAAADI. V dropped 2 bases and J dropped 5 bases, with 18 bases sitting between them. The CDR3 length is 16 residues. Here the CDR3 reads CASSENSSGGIYGYTF. The CDR3 DNA follows: TGCGCCAGCAGTGAGAATTCCTCGGGGGGCATATATGGCTACACCTTC.

V and J are TRBV7-2 and TRBJ1-6; D is unclear. CDR3 length equals 14 residues. The V and J ends lost 8 bases and 0 bases respectively, with 8 bases between them. The germline gives CDR1 SGHTA, CDR2 FQGNSA. The CDR3 coding sequence is TGTGCCAGCGCTAGAAGCTCCTATAATTCACCCCTCCACTTT. This sequence encodes CASARSSYNSPLHF.

This clone was picked up a small number of times. The chain couples TRBV5-6 to TRBJ2-6; possibly TRBD1 for D (6 bases). The germline V gene has CDR1 SGHDT and CDR2 YYEEEE. This CDR3 has 17 residues. The V end lost 3 bases, the J end lost 4 bases, and 17 bases lay between the germline ends. The CDR3 spells CASSSIQGYEGANVLTF. The CDR3 coding sequence is TGTGCCAGCAGCTCGATACAGGGCTATGAAGGGGCCAACGTCCTGACTTTC.

The chain employs TRBV5-1 and TRBJ2-5; 11 bases line up with TRBD2. J lost 4 bases, V lost 4 bases, and 6 bases had no gene match. This CDR3 comprises 15 residues. CDR1 is SGHRS, CDR2 YFSETQ, per germline. CDR3 nucleotides: TGCGCCAGCAGCGGCACTCTAGCGGGGGGAGAGACCCAGTACTTC. This codes for CASSGTLAGGETQYF.

The chain is built from TRBV19 and TRBJ2-7, with D hard to call. Trimming removed 3 bases from V and 0 bases from J, with 6 bases in between. This CDR3 spans 13 amino acids. Germline V gene sequence: CDR1 LNHDA, CDR2 SQIVND (reference sequence). DNA of the CDR3: TGTGCCAGTAGTATTCAACTCTCCTACGAGCAGTACTTC. Protein: CASSIQLSYEQYF.

V is TRBV6-2 or TRBV6-3 and J is TRBJ2-7, with a possible D match to TRBD2 (5 bases). V lost 6 bases and J 2 bases, leaving 14 bases between the germline ends. The germline V gene has CDR1 MNHEY and CDR2 SVGEGT. This CDR3 is built from 14 residues. CDR3 in DNA: TGTGCCAGCAGCCCGGAGGACGGAGCCTACGAGCAGTACTTC. Its translation: CASSPEDGAYEQYF.

The CDR3 reads CASSQGTGGMETQYF. The CDR3 DNA is TGTGCCAGCAGCCAGGGGACAGGAGGCATGGAGACCCAGTACTTC. V usage is TRBV28 and J usage is TRBJ2-5, with 8 positions matching TRBD1. Germline trimming cut 6 bases from V and 5 bases from J; bases unmatched to any gene: 11. The CDR3 length is 15 residues. CDR1 and CDR2 from the germline V gene are MDHEN and SYDVKM.